Listed below are T cell receptor beta chains from one sample, sequenced in a study of T cell responses to AZD1222 COVID-19 vaccine. Using immunoSEQ multiplex PCR, the repertoire was profiled, and TCRdb retains in-frame clones only, with some absent. The data contain more than 85,000 clones, around 90% of them singletons. The sample consisted of peripheral blood, taken on day 0 of AZD1222 vaccination. All receptors come from an adult in good health. Both conserved end residues are part of each CDR3. The D gene is left open where the match is weak.

v_gene	d_gene	j_gene	len	CDR3aa
TRBV7-9	TRBD1	TRBJ1-4	14	CASSTSGGREKLFF
TRBV7-2	.	TRBJ2-1	16	CASSPRSESSYNEQFF
TRBV7-9	.	TRBJ2-1	10	CASSLGEQFF
TRBV29-1	.	TRBJ2-3	14	CSVGVGATADTQYF
TRBV5-4	.	TRBJ2-2	14	CASFSQGNTGELFF
TRBV19	.	TRBJ1-4	15	CASSIGRGRDEKLFF
TRBV13	TRBD2	TRBJ2-3	16	CASSPLTSGRADTQYF
TRBV6-5	.	TRBJ1-5	14	CASSTRDSNQPQHF
TRBV18	.	TRBJ1-5	14	CASSPLGAWQPQHF
TRBV19	.	TRBJ2-3	15	CASSPSAVGTDTQYF
TRBV20-1	TRBD1	TRBJ1-4	14	CSASAGTGDEKLFF
TRBV11-3	TRBD1	TRBJ2-1	15	CASSPVGQGYNEQFF
TRBV7-2	TRBD2	TRBJ2-7	16	CASSLMGGTMAYEQYF
TRBV28	.	TRBJ2-1	14	CASSPRLDGNEQFF
TRBV5-4	.	TRBJ2-3	13	CASSLRGADTQYF
TRBV10-1	TRBD2	TRBJ2-2	15	CASSEGTSEAGELFF
TRBV30	.	TRBJ2-7	14	CAWSVGGNPYEQYF
TRBV28	.	TRBJ2-7	13	CASSSRGAYEQYF
TRBV19	.	TRBJ1-2	11	CASSIDDRYTF
TRBV7-6	TRBD1	TRBJ1-6	18	CASSPRSAGGSNNSPLHF
TRBV28	.	TRBJ2-5	14	CASSPTRNLWAQYF
TRBV19	.	TRBJ2-5	11	CASSIRETQYF
TRBV3-1/TRBV3-2	TRBD2	TRBJ2-1	15	CASSPPSGRNNEQFF
TRBV28	.	TRBJ1-2	16	CASSLGGVPTNYGYTF
TRBV5-1	.	TRBJ1-2	13	CASSLMGDYGYTF
TRBV10-2	TRBD2	TRBJ2-1	14	CASSALAGGIEQFF
TRBV7-9	.	TRBJ2-4	16	CASSLRSDSPEDIQYF
TRBV20-1	TRBD2	TRBJ2-7	15	CSASRPSGEIYEQYF
TRBV19	TRBD1	TRBJ1-2	16	CASSILAGQSNYGYTF
TRBV28	.	TRBJ2-7	16	CASSLGSSGTVYEQYF
TRBV20-1	.	TRBJ1-1	14	CSASTDQKNTEAFF
TRBV5-1	.	TRBJ2-7	12	CASSLGVGEQYF
TRBV19	TRBD1	TRBJ2-1	16	CASMILTGQGQNEQFF